The rows below give T cell receptor beta chains drawn from one sample of a study of blood T cell repertoires in COVID-19. Produced via immunoSEQ multiplex PCR; TCRdb's table is partial and in-frame only. The sample includes roughly 200,000 clones, about three quarters of them seen just once. The sequenced sample was peripheral blood. The receptors were sampled from a woman in her forties or fifties with active or convalescent COVID-19. The CDR3 runs from the conserved cysteine through the conserved F or W. D genes are given only for firm matches. Rows may omit the clone size; those that give it use once, few, many or a size class.

V gene	clone size	D gene	J gene	CDR3 DNA	CDR3 protein
TRBV19	few	NA	TRBJ2-3	TGTGCCAGTAGTACTAACAGGGATAGGGATACGCAGTATTTT	CASSTNRDRDTQYF
TRBV18	NA	TRBD1	TRBJ1-2	TGTGCCAGCTCACCACGTCAGGGGGCCATTTCTAACTATGGCTACACCTTC	CASSPRQGAISNYGYTF
TRBV2	NA	TRBD1	TRBJ2-5	TGTGCCAGCAACCTGGGACAGGGTGAGGAGACCCAGTACTTC	CASNLGQGEETQYF
TRBV4-3	NA	TRBD1	TRBJ2-7	TGCGCCAGCAGCCAAGAGGACAGGCTCGGAGAGCAGTACTTC	CASSQEDRLGEQYF
TRBV7-8	NA	TRBD2	TRBJ2-7	TGTGCCAGCAGCTTGGCAACTAGCGGGGGGTCCTACGAGCAGTACTTC	CASSLATSGGSYEQYF
TRBV10-3	NA	NA	TRBJ1-1	TGTGCCATCAGTATGACGGAGCCGAACACTGAAGCTTTCTTT	CAISMTEPNTEAFF
TRBV6-2/TRBV6-3	NA	NA	TRBJ2-5	TGTGCCAGCAGCTCGCGGCGAGAGACCCAGTACTTC	CASSSRRETQYF
TRBV7-8	NA	NA	TRBJ2-5	TGTGCCAGCAGCCCCCGGGGGACTCAAGAGACCCAGTACTTC	CASSPRGTQETQYF
TRBV6-5	NA	TRBD1	TRBJ1-1	TGTGCCAGCAGGGACAGGGGGCGGACTGAAGCTTTCTTT	CASRDRGRTEAFF
TRBV19	NA	NA	TRBJ1-1	TGTGCCAGTAGTCCCAACGCAGGACAGCCGGCAGCTTTCTTT	CASSPNAGQPAAFF
TRBV4-3	NA	TRBD2	TRBJ2-7	TGCGCCAGCAGCCCAACTAGCGTCAGATCCTACGAGCAGTACTTC	CASSPTSVRSYEQYF
TRBV19	NA	NA	TRBJ1-6	TGTGCCAGTAGTAAGGCGGGACGGAATAATTCACCCCTCCACTTT	CASSKAGRNNSPLHF
TRBV7-2	NA	NA	TRBJ2-2	TGTGCCAGCAGCTTTACGACAGCTAACACCGGGGAGCTGTTTTTT	CASSFTTANTGELFF
TRBV6-5	NA	NA	TRBJ1-2	TGTGCCAGCAGAACCCAGGGAAGGGTCTATGGCTACACCTTC	CASRTQGRVYGYTF
TRBV6-2/TRBV6-3	NA	NA	TRBJ2-4	TGTGCCAGCAGTAATAGGGACGGAGGGGCCAAAAACATTCAGTACTTC	CASSNRDGGAKNIQYF
TRBV28	NA	TRBD2	TRBJ2-3	TGTGCCAGCAGTTCGGTAGCGGGAAGCACAGATACGCAGTATTTT	CASSSVAGSTDTQYF
TRBV7-7	NA	NA	TRBJ2-5	TGTGCTAGCAGCTTATCTACGGGTTTAGAGACCCAGTACTTC	CASSLSTGLETQYF
TRBV6-2/TRBV6-3	NA	TRBD1	TRBJ2-4	TGTGCCAGCAGTTATCGCAGGGGGCAATCCAAAAACATTCAGTACTTC	CASSYRRGQSKNIQYF
TRBV4-3	NA	TRBD1	TRBJ1-2	TGCGCCAGCAGCCAAGACGCGTTGGGATTGCAGGGGGGAAAGGGTGGCTACTATGGCTACACCTTC	CASSQDALGLQGGKGGYYGYTF
TRBV27	NA	NA	TRBJ2-7	TGTGCCAGCAGTTTATTCGCGGAAGCCTACGAGCAGTACTTC	CASSLFAEAYEQYF
TRBV3-1/TRBV3-2	NA	NA	TRBJ1-1	TGTGCCAGCAGGTTTAAGGGAGGTAAAGGTGAAGCTTTCTTT	CASRFKGGKGEAFF
TRBV11-1	few	NA	TRBJ1-1	TGTGCCAGCAGTCCCCAGGGTTTGAACACTGAAGCTTTCTTT	CASSPQGLNTEAFF
TRBV5-5	once	TRBD2	TRBJ2-7	TGTGCCAGCAGCTTGGACCTAGCGGAACCCTACGAGCAGTACTTC	CASSLDLAEPYEQYF
TRBV7-3	many	TRBD1	TRBJ1-1	TGTGCCAGCAGCTTAGACAGGGTAAACACTGAAGCTTTCTTT	CASSLDRVNTEAFF
TRBV28	NA	TRBD1	TRBJ2-7	TGTGCCAGCAGTCCAGCGACAGGGGCGCTCTACGAGCAGTACTTC	CASSPATGALYEQYF
TRBV19	NA	NA	TRBJ1-2	TGTGCCAGTAGCCCCGGCGGGAGTAATGGCTACACCTTC	CASSPGGSNGYTF
TRBV7-2	few	TRBD2	TRBJ2-3	TGTGCCAGCAGCTTAGTGGCTAGCGGGGACTTTAATACGCAGTATTTT	CASSLVASGDFNTQYF
TRBV10-1	NA	NA	TRBJ2-5	TGCGCCAGCAGTGTCCCTGCAGGGAAAGTGAAGGAGACCCAGTACTTC	CASSVPAGKVKETQYF
TRBV5-6	NA	TRBD1	TRBJ1-6	TGTGCCAGCAGCGGGGGACAGGGGATGAGTTCACCCCTCCACTTT	CASSGGQGMSSPLHF
TRBV30	NA	NA	TRBJ1-4	TGTGCCTGGATGGGGGGAAGTAATGAAAAACTGTTTTTT	CAWMGGSNEKLFF
TRBV7-3	once	NA	TRBJ2-4	TGTGCCAGCAGCCAACCCGGGGGCATTCAGTACTTC	CASSQPGGIQYF
TRBV7-2	NA	NA	TRBJ1-6	TGTGCCAGCAGCGAAACCTGGCATTCACCCCTCCACTTT	CASSETWHSPLHF
TRBV5-1	few	NA	TRBJ2-3	TGCGCCAGCAGCTTGGCGTTGGATACGCAGTATTTT	CASSLALDTQYF
TRBV10-3	once	TRBD1	TRBJ2-7	TGTGCCATCAGTGAAGGGGCGGTCGGACAGGGGTACTCCTACGAGCAGTACTTC	CAISEGAVGQGYSYEQYF
TRBV4-2	NA	NA	TRBJ2-1	TGTGCCAGCAGCCAGACAGGGACTGGTGGGTTGAATGAGCAGTTCTTC	CASSQTGTGGLNEQFF
TRBV6-5	NA	NA	TRBJ2-1	TGTGCCAGCAAAGGGAGCGGCACATCCTACAATGAGCAGTTCTTC	CASKGSGTSYNEQFF
TRBV6-2/TRBV6-3	NA	TRBD1	TRBJ2-5	TGTGCCAGCAGTCAAGGACAGGGGGCCTTGGAGACCCAGTACTTC	CASSQGQGALETQYF
TRBV9	few	NA	TRBJ2-5	TGTGCCAGCAACCACGGGGGAGAGACCCAGTACTTC	CASNHGGETQYF
TRBV6-5	NA	NA	TRBJ2-1	TGTGCCAGCAGTTACTCCCCCGTGCGGGGTCAAAAACAGTTCTTC	CASSYSPVRGQKQFF
TRBV30	NA	TRBD1	TRBJ1-2	TGTGCCTGGAGTGCGGGACAGTATGGCTACACCTTC	CAWSAGQYGYTF
TRBV10-1	medium-sized	TRBD1	TRBJ2-5	TGCGCCAGCAGTCACCCGGGACAGGGGGTAGGAGGAGAGACCCAGTACTTC	CASSHPGQGVGGETQYF
TRBV4-3	NA	TRBD1	TRBJ1-2	TGCGCCAGCAGCCCTATGGCGGCAGGGGGCTATGGCTACACCTTC	CASSPMAAGGYGYTF
TRBV7-8	NA	NA	TRBJ1-6	TGTGCCAGCAGCTTTGCTCGGGGGGAGGATAATTCACCCCTCCACTTT	CASSFARGEDNSPLHF
TRBV5-1	NA	TRBD1	TRBJ2-2	TGCGCCAGCAGCTTGGTGACAGGGGGCACCGGGGAGCTGTTTTTT	CASSLVTGGTGELFF
TRBV18	many	TRBD1	TRBJ2-5	TGTGCCAGCTCACCACGACAGGGGGAGACCCAGTACTTC	CASSPRQGETQYF
TRBV6-5	few	NA	TRBJ2-5	TGTGCCAGCGTAAGAGGCAGTGAAGAGACCCAGTACTTC	CASVRGSEETQYF
TRBV12-3/TRBV12-4	NA	TRBD1	TRBJ2-2	TGTGCCAGCAGTTACAGGGGGACCGGGGAGCTGTTTTTT	CASSYRGTGELFF
TRBV9	NA	TRBD1	TRBJ1-2	TGTGCCAGCAGCATGGGACAGCCCGTGGGGGACAAATATGGCTACACCTTC	CASSMGQPVGDKYGYTF
TRBV25-1	NA	TRBD2	TRBJ2-3	TGTGCCAGCACCCCCCCGCTAGCGGGAGTGACAGATACGCAGTATTTT	CASTPPLAGVTDTQYF
TRBV9	NA	NA	TRBJ2-7	TGTGCCAGCAGCCTCCGGGACAACCTCTACGAGCAGTACTTC	CASSLRDNLYEQYF
TRBV30	NA	NA	TRBJ1-2	TGTGCCTGTAGAGAAAACCTAAACTATGGCTACACCTTC	CACRENLNYGYTF
TRBV25-1	NA	TRBD1	TRBJ2-2	TGTGCCAGCAGGGCGGACAGGGGAAGCACCGGGGAGCTGTTTTTT	CASRADRGSTGELFF
TRBV27	NA	NA	TRBJ2-3	TGTGCCAGCAGGCCGGGTAGCACAGATACGCAGTATTTT	CASRPGSTDTQYF
TRBV18	NA	NA	TRBJ2-5	TGTGCCAGCTCACCAGAATTGCGGAGCCAAGAGACCCAGTACTTC	CASSPELRSQETQYF
TRBV28	NA	NA	TRBJ1-2	TGTGCCAGCAGTTTGTACCGGACAGACGGCTACACCTTC	CASSLYRTDGYTF
TRBV9	once	NA	TRBJ2-2	TGTGCCAGCAGCACACGACAGTTCACCGGGGAGCTGTTTTTT	CASSTRQFTGELFF
TRBV19	NA	TRBD1	TRBJ2-6	TGTGCCAGTAGTCCGACAGGGGCAACCTCTGGGGCCAACGTCCTGACTTTC	CASSPTGATSGANVLTF
TRBV19	NA	TRBD2	TRBJ2-2	TGTGCCAGTAGTATGTTAAGGACTAGCGACACCGGGGAGCTGTTTTTT	CASSMLRTSDTGELFF
TRBV30	once	TRBD1	TRBJ1-6	TGTGCCTGGAGTACACAGGGGCATTCACCCCTCCACTTT	CAWSTQGHSPLHF
TRBV29-1	NA	NA	TRBJ2-2	TGCAGCGTTGAAAGAGACACCGGGGAGCTGTTTTTT	CSVERDTGELFF